The source of this TCR beta chain is a study of cytomegalovirus exposure and HLA in healthy donors (dated 2017 in TCRdb). For context, the study as a whole: According to an earlier analysis of a few hundred of the donors, roughly 180 million T cells yielded 95 million to 140 million unique TCR beta sequences and 276 Gb of sequence data. Typing coverage differed by locus: A, B, C, DRB1 and DQB1 were typed in roughly 620-640 donors, DQA1 in about 550, DPA1 in approximately 610, and DPB1 in 400 to 490. The later analysis used no new phenotypic data to find candidate immune exposures, relying instead on TCR beta sequences and their occurrence across donors. Of the 300 to 500 genotyped donors, less than 85% were placed in the genetic ancestry cluster associated with self-reported Caucasian donors. Because of strong linkage in the cohort, roughly five DR-DQ haplotypes were treated as single units for association and clustering. Every repertoire in the discovery cohort had been generated on one and the same sequencing platform. An earlier analysis of 587 of the donors used high-throughput TCR beta sequencing to judge whether each TCR beta V gene segment behaved as functional or pseudogenic. About 310 gigabases of sequencing data and 70 million to 85 million unique TCR sequences were included in an early release covering about 620 HLA-typed donors. Genome-wide SNP genotypes for about 60% of the roughly 700 donors were used in a later genetic analysis, which treated that subset as a discovery cohort. The study aimed to test whether cataloging public T cell receptors could reveal signatures of past pathogen exposure. Along with the approximately 650-subject first cohort, a separate validation cohort of over a hundred different subjects was used. Among roughly 370 genotyped donors of the cohort, an average of 235,054 unique TCR beta nucleotide sequences were sequenced per donor, roughly a sixth of them non-productive. Donor age, sex, ethnicity and CMV serostatus were compiled together with the repertoire data. To study patterns of TCR occurrence, a later analysis re-analyzed previously published TCR beta repertoires from 600 to 750 donors and added high-resolution HLA genotyping. Using immunosequencing, the study profiled T cell repertoires from about 610 subjects and related those repertoires to cytomegalovirus serostatus. High-throughput TCR immunosequencing, statistical association of individual TCRs with disease status, and machine learning were combined to predict cytomegalovirus infection status. Both class I and class II loci were covered by HLA typing, at four-digit resolution. Overall study results and their limits: In the study, 150 to 200 TCR beta chains were listed as associated with cytomegalovirus. According to a later analysis, parvovirus B19, influenza, CMV and Epstein-Barr virus appeared linked to several top co-occurrence clusters. A later analysis found that TCR association rates varied across HLA loci, with DRB1 alleles showing the most associated TCRs and HLA-C alleles the fewest. Specific HLA alleles were associated with 15,000 to 20,000 TCR beta sequences at a false discovery rate of 0.05 in a later analysis. A further reported finding was that TCR beta sequences accurately predicted the HLA-A and HLA-B alleles for most subjects in the first cohort. Presence/absence analyses assumed roughly uniform sequencing depth across donors, an assumption that may not hold. When HLA alleles, especially DR and DQ, strongly co-occurred, attributing TCR associations to individual alleles was difficult. An earlier analysis of some 560 of the donors showed that most TCR beta V segments appeared in productive rearrangements either about 87% or about 30% of the time, which broadly matched IMGT annotations. Around 16 rarely observed V segments, including chromosome 9 orphons, were excluded from the earlier analysis of almost 600 of the donors because counts were too low. The authors suggested that the approach could potentially be extended to other disease states and immunological phenotypes. This cohort had only TCR beta chains sequenced, and the lack of alpha or paired-chain data limited which features could be detected. A cluster of highly shared sequence variants was judged likely to be a technical artifact of the sequencing pipeline. HLA typing was unavailable for some donors at each locus, so association tests used only the typed subset. In both the original and validation cohorts, the classifier was reported to diagnose cytomegalovirus status with high specificity and sensitivity. Compared with the roughly 720-donor mean, donors in an Asian-associated ancestry cluster had fewer N-insertions in productive TCRs, according to a later genetic analysis. In a later analysis, HLA-associated TCR beta chains showed more clonal expansion and lower generation probabilities than non-associated chains that were equally common. While some public TCRs were present in many individuals, most TCR sequences turned up only very rarely across donors. In vitro tests confirmed that a few of the cytomegalovirus-associated TCR beta chains recognize cytomegalovirus antigens. V-gene and J-gene trimming of TCR beta chains was associated with a missense DCLRE1C variant in a later genetic analysis, and the association was replicated in an independent cohort. Correlated functional status among segregating V segments might reflect linkage disequilibrium, but an unknown experimental factor could not be ruled out. Because the 87-base-pair reads could not distinguish some IMGT-functional V segments, including TRBV6-2 and TRBV6-3, those segments were excluded. For the cohort, immune exposure information was limited to CMV serostatus. According to a later analysis, most CMV-associated TCR beta chains appeared to be HLA-restricted, and the HLA associations seemed to be driven largely by CMV exposure.

As regards this clone: Its antigen has not been determined. No much larger clone is present one base from it, and per-base qualities are unavailable.

In total, roughly 670 healthy bone marrow donors made up the cohort. All cohort members were sampled while nominally healthy, although unrecorded immune exposures were likely present. The donor tested CMV seropositive and was one of the 289 seropositive cohort members. Every donor gave a peripheral blood sample, and the peripheral blood mononuclear cells from that sample were used for TCR beta sequencing. Genomic DNA was extracted from the blood cell samples with the Qiagen DNeasy Blood Extraction Kit. The protocol used for the library was the immunoSEQ multiplex PCR assay. For the multiplex PCR, a mixture combining 60 forward primers for TCR Vbeta segments and 13 reverse primers for TCR Jbeta segments was used. The CDR3 region of rearranged TCR beta genes was amplified from genomic DNA by a multiplex PCR assay. The Illumina HiSeq System was used to sequence the amplified TCR beta libraries as 87-base-pair reads. Regarding the original processing steps: In a later analysis, 70 million to 95 million unique TCR beta chains were counted across the 666 repertoires, and approximately 11 million of these chains were shared by at least two donors. Raw reads were error-corrected and collapsed into unique sequences by a nearest-neighbor algorithm in which closely related sequences were merged to remove PCR and sequencing errors. Alignment of CDR3 sequences to IMGT reference sequences was used to assign V, D and J gene segments. For a sequence to be retained, at least a six-nucleotide match to both a V gene segment and a J gene segment was required. Rearrangements were classified as productive when the CDR3 lacked stop codons and remained in frame with V and J, and all other rearrangements were classified as non-productive. Following IMGT convention, CDR3 was defined as the stretch from the second conserved V-encoded cysteine to the conserved J-encoded phenylalanine. Sequences without an unambiguous match to a single V gene segment were excluded from the earlier analysis of 587 of the donors. An earlier analysis of about 590 of the donors classified V segments as functional when productive rearrangements were above 56.7% and as segregating when the standard deviation between donors was above 5%. To diagnose cytomegalovirus status from the catalog of TCR beta chain sequences, a statistical classification framework was built. A later analysis assigned V and J genes by comparing TCR nucleotide sequences with IMGT/GENE-DB human TR gene sequences. Using the TCRdist pipeline, a later analysis assigned CDR3 sequences along with most-parsimonious VDJ recombination scenarios. In a later analysis, every TCR beta chain was defined by the combination of its CDR3 amino acid sequence and its V-gene family, and reads without a unique V-gene family were dropped. In a later analysis, approximately 590 highly shared, low-generation-probability nucleotide sequences were removed to address suspected cross-contamination and a sequencing artifact. For each public chain, a later analysis derived a clonal expansion index from normalized ranks of inferred template counts within each repertoire. Generation probabilities in a later analysis came from a VDJ recombination model fitted to out-of-frame rearrangements, and those results were checked against IGoR. Hypergeometric tests were used in a later analysis to score TCR-TCR, TCR-HLA and TCR-CMV co-occurrence, with a repertoire-size bias correction applied to the TCR pairs. In a later analysis, false discovery rates were estimated by permuting HLA or CMV assignments 20 times. In a later analysis, co-occurring TCRs were grouped with DBSCAN, and TCRdist sequence similarity was added when clustering was performed within HLA-allele-positive subsets. Repertoires with fewer than 30,000 or more than 120,000 public chains were left out of co-occurrence clustering, as were four to six repertoires with anomalous nucleotide sharing. Sourced from immuneACCESS, this table was stored by TCRdb with only in-frame sequences that have V and J called. A share of the clones is absent; for the studies checked, an unresolved V gene accounts for under half, and the remainder has no known explanation. D and trimming were read from the DNA, whereas the V and J calls and clone size are those reported in that table. The sample profile shows approximately 130,000 clones; 81% of them were found once. The ten largest clones capture approximately 5.6% of the sample.

The CDR3 spans 15 residues, from the cysteine through the phenylalanine. Only the CDR3 portion is preserved as DNA: 45 bases, with reading frame beginning at the first base. As encoded in the germline V gene, CDR1 is SNHLY while CDR2 is FYNNEI. V gives up 11 bases and J gives up 5 bases, and the segment between their germline ends measures 24 bases. This clonotype originated in a woman aged 40 to 49 in good health and CMV-seropositive. The rearranged chain carries TRBV2 and TRBJ1-2; TRBD1 is perhaps the D gene, given 6 matching bases. The sequencing sample was made of PBMCs. The CDR3 region: CARQSPGHVRYGYTF. The nucleotides are TGTGCCCGCCAGTCCCCGGGACACGTCCGGTATGGCTACACCTTC. This CDR3, with the reference TRBV2 and TRBJ1-2 proteins standing in past its ends, gives the full variable domain EPEVTQTPSHQVTQMGQEVILRCVPISNHLYFYWYRQILGQKVEFLVSFYNNEISEKSEIFDDQFSVERPDGSNFTLKIRSTKLEDSAMYFCARQSPGHVRYGYTFGSGTRLTVV.